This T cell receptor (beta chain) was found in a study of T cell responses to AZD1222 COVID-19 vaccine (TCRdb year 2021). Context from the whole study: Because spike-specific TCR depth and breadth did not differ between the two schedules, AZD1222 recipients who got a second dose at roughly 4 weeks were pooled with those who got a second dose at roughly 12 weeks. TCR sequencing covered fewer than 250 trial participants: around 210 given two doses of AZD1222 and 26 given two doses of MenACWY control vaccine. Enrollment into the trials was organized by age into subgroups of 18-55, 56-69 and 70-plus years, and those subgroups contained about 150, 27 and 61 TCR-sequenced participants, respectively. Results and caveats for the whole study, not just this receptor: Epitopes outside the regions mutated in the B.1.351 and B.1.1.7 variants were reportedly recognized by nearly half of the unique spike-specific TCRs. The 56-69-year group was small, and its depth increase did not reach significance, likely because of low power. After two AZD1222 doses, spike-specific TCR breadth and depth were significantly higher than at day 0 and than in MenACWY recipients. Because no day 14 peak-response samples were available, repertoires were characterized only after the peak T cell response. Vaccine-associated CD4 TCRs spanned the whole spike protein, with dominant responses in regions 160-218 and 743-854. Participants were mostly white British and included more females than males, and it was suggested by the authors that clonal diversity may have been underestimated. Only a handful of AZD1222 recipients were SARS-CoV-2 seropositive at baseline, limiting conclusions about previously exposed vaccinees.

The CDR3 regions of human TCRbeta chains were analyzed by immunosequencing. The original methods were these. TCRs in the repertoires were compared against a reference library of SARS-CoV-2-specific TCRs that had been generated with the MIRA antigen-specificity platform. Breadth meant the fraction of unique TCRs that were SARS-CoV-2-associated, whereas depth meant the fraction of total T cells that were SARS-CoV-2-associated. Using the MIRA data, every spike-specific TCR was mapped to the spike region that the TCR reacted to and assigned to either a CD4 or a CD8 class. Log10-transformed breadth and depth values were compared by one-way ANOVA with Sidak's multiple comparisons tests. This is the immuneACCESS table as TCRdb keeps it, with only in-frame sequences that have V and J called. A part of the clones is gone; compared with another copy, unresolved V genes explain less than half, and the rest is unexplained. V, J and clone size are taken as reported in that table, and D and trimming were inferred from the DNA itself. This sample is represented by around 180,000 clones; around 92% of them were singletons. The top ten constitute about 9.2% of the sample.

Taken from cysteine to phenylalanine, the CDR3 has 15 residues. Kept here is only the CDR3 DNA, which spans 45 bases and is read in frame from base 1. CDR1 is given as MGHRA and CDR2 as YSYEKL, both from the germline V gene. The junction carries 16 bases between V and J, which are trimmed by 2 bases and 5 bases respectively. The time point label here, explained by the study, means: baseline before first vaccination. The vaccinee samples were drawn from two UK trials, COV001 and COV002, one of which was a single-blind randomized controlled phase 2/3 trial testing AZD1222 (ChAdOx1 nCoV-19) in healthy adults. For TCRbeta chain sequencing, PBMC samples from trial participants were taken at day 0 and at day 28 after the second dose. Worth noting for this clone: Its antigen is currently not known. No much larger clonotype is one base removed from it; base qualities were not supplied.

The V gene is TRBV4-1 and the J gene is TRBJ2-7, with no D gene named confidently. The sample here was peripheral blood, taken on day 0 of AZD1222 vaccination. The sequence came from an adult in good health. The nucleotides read TGCGCCAGCAGCCAATGGGCCCGTGGGTCCGACGAGCAGTACTTC. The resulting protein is CASSQWARGSDEQYF.